The clone carrying this T cell receptor beta chain has just a few counts. Its antigen is not known. J was trimmed by 4 bases and V by 4 bases; bases with no gene match: 2. CDR3 length: 14 residues. Per the germline V gene, CDR1 is KGHSH and CDR2 is LQKENI. The source of the sample is a study of response to subunit inactivated influenza vaccine. TCRdb redid the calling of the RT-PCR reads with MiXCR, one entry per CDR3 protein. The sample lists about 650,000 distinct CDR3 sequences; 14% were seen once. Whole-study results and caveats: Only a handful of new T cells, the authors suggested, are recruited with each seasonal influenza vaccination.

This TCR came from a man in his fifties who received an inactivated influenza vaccine. V and J are TRBV18 and TRBJ1-1; 11 nucleotides match TRBD1. Sequenced material: PBMCs from blood, taken approximately 15 days before vaccination. The CDR3 region has the DNA TGTGCCAGCTCACGGACAGGGGGCTCCACTGAAGCTTTCTTT. Protein sequence: CASSRTGGSTEAFF.